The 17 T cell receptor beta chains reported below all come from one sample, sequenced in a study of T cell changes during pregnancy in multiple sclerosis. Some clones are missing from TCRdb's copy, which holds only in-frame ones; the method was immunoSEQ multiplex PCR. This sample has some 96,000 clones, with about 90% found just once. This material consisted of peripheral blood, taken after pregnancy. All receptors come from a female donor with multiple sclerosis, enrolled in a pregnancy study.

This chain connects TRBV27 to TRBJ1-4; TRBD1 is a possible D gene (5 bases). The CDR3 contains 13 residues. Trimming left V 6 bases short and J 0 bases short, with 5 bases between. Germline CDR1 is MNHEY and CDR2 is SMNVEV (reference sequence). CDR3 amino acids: CASRTATNEKLFF. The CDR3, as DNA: TGTGCCAGCAGGACAGCAACTAATGAAAAACTGTTTTTT.

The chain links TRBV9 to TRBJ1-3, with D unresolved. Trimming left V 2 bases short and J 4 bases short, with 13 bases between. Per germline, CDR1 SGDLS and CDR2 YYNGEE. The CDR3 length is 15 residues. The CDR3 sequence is CASSVSSPVGNTIYF. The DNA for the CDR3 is TGTGCCAGCAGCGTCTCGTCCCCAGTAGGAAACACCATATATTTT.

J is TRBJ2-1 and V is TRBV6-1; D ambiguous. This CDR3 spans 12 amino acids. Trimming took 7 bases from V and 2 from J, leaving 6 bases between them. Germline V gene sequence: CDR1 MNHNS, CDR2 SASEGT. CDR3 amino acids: CASITTYNEQFF. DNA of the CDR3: TGTGCCAGCATAACAACCTACAATGAGCAGTTCTTC.

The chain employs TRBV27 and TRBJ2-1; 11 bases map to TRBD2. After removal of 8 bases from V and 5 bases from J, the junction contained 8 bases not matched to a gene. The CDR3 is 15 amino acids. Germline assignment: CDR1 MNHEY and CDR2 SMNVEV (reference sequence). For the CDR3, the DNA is TGTGCCAGCTGCAGACTAGCGGGAAACGACAATGAGCAGTTCTTC. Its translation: CASCRLAGNDNEQFF.

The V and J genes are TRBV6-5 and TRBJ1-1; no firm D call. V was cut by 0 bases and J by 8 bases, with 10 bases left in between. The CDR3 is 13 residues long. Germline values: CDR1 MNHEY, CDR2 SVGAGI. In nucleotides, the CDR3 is TGTGCCAGCAGTTACTCGAGTAGATACGAAGCTTTCTTT. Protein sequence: CASSYSSRYEAFF.

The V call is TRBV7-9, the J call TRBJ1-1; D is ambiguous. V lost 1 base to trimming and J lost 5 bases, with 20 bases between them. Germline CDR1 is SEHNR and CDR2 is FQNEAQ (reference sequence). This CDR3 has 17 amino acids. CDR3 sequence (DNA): TGTGCCAGCAGCTTAGGGTCAGCGGGAGCCCCTAAGACTGAAGCTTTCTTT. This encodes CASSLGSAGAPKTEAFF.

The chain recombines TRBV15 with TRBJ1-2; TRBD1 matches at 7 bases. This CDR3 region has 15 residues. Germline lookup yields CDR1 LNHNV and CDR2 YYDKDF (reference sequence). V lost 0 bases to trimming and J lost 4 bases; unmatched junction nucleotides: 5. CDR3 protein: CATSRDLGQFYGYTF. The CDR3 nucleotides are TGTGCCACCAGCAGAGATTTGGGACAGTTCTATGGCTACACCTTC.

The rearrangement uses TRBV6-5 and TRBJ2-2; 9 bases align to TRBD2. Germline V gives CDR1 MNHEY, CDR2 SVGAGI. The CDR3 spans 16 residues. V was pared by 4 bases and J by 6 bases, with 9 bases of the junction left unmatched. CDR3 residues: CASSWAGGQSAGELFF. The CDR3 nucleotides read TGTGCCAGCAGTTGGGCGGGGGGGCAGTCCGCCGGGGAGCTGTTTTTT.

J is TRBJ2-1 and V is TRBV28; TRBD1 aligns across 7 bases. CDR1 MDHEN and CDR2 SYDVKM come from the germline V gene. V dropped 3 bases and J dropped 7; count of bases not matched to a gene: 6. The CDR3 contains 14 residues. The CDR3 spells CASSFDRDVNEQFF. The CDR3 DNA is TGTGCCAGCAGTTTCGACAGGGATGTAAATGAGCAGTTCTTC.

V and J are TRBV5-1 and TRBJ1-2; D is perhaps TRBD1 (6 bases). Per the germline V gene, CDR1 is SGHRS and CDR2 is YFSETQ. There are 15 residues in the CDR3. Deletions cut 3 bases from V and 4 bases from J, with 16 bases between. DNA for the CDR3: TGCGCCAGCAGCTCGACCGTGGGGGCGAGCTATGGCTACACCTTC. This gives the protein CASSSTVGASYGYTF.

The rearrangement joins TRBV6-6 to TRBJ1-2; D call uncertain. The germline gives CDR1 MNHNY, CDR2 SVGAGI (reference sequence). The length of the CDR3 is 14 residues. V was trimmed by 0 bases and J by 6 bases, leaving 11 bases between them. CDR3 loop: CASSYSTGKDGYTF. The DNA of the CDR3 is TGTGCCAGCAGTTACTCGACGGGAAAGGATGGCTACACCTTC.

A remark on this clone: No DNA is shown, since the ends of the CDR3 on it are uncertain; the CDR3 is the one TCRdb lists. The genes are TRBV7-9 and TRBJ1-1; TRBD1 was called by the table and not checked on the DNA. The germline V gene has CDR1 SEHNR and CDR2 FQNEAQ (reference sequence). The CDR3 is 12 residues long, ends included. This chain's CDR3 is CAAGVFGTGAGF.

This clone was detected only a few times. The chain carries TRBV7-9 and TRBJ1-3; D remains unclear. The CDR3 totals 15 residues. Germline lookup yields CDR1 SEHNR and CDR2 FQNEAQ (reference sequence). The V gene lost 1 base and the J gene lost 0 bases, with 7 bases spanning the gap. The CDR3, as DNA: TGTGCCAGCAGCTTAGACGGGAGCTCTGGAAACACCATATATTTT. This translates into CASSLDGSSGNTIYF.

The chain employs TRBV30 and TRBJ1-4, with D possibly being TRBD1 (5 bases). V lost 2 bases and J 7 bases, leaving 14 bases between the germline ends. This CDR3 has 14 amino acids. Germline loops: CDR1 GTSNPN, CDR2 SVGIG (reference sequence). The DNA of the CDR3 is TGTGCCTGGAGTCCAGGGTTAAACGGTGAAAAACTGTTTTTT. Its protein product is CAWSPGLNGEKLFF.

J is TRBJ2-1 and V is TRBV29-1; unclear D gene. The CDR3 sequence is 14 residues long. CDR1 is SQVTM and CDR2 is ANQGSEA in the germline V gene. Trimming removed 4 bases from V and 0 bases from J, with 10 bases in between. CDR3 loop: CSVGLQFSYNEQFF. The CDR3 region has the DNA TGCAGCGTTGGACTCCAGTTCTCCTACAATGAGCAGTTCTTC.

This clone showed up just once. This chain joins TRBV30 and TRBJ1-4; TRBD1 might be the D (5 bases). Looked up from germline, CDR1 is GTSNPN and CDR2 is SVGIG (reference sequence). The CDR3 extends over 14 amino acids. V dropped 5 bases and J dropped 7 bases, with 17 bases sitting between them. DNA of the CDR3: TGTGCCTGGTCGAAGGGGAAAGGGGTTGAAAAACTGTTTTTT. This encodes CAWSKGKGVEKLFF.

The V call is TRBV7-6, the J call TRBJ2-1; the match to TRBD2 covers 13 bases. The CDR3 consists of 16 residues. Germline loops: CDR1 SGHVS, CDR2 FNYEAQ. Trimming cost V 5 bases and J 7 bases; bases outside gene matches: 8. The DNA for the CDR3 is TGTGCCAGCAGCCTAATTGGGACTAGCGGGACAAATGAGCAGTTCTTC. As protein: CASSLIGTSGTNEQFF.